The text below deals with one TCR beta chain. Antigen: not known. Negatively enriched CD4+ T cells were divided by CD45RA into naive and memory. TCRdb's copy holds only in-frame clones and misses some; the assay was immunoSEQ multiplex PCR. Of 2 million to 2.5 million clones in the sample, approximately 93% were seen once. CDR1 is SGHRS, CDR2 YFSETQ, per germline. The CDR3 runs to 14 residues. The ends were cut back, 4 bases at V and 5 bases at J, with 16 bases in the middle. This specimen belongs to a study of shared clonotypes between healthy human individuals. Study-wide results and limits: Naive CD4 clonotype sharing across a few donors was approximately 5%.

The TCR was taken from a man between 18 and 29 years old in good health. Some clones in this sample may be carry-over from other donors' samples. The V call is TRBV5-1, the J call TRBJ2-7; tentatively, D is TRBD1 or TRBD2 (6 bases each). Specimen: naive CD4+ T cells from PBMCs. The subset was: CD45RA+ positively selected. This CDR3 is CASSLVGGWDEQYF. The CDR3 DNA follows: TGCGCCAGCAGCCTGGTGGGGGGCTGGGACGAGCAGTACTTC.